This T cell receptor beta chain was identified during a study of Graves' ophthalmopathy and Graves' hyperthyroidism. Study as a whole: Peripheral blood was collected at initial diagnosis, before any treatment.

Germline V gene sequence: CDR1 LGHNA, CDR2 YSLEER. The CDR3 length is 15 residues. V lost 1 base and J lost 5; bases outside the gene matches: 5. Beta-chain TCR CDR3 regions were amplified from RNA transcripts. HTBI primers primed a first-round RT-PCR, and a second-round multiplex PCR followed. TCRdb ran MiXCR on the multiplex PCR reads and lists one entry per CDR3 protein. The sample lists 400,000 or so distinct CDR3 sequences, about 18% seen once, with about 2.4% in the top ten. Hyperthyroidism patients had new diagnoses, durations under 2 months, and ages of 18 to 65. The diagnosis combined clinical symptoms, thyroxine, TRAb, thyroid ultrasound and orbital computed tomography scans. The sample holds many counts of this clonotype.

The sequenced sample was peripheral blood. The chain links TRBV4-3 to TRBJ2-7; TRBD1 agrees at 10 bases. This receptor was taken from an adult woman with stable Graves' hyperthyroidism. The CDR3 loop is CASSQARTGGNEQYF. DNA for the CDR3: TGCGCCAGCAGCCAAGCAAGGACAGGGGGAAACGAGCAGTACTTC.